This TCR beta chain was obtained from a study of T-cell reconstitution after alpha-beta-depleted transplantation in children. Study-level points and caveats: Day-60 TCRbeta diversity that was high in some patients was derived from surviving recipient T cells and thymic progenitors.

Notes on this clonotype: Its antigen remains unknown.

Library preparation (for TCRbeta) was performed with unique molecular identifiers. TCRdb reprocessed the PCR reads with MiXCR, giving one entry per CDR3 protein. The sample lists 670,000 or so distinct CDR3 sequences, 10% to 15% occurring once. The sequenced sample was PBMCs, obtained before TCRalphabeta/CD19-depleted stem cell transplant. This receptor was taken from a girl aged 2-10 years with congenital amegakaryocytic thrombocytopenia, due to receive a stem cell transplant.

CDR3 amino acids: CASSQGEMNTEAFF. The CDR3 bases are TGCGCCAGCAGCCAAGGAGAGATGAACACTGAAGCTTTCTTT. This chain joins TRBV4-1 and TRBJ1-1; no reliable D call. This CDR3 is built from 14 residues. Germline CDR1 and CDR2: MGHRA and YSYEKL. V lost 1 base and J 0 bases, leaving 6 bases between the germline ends.